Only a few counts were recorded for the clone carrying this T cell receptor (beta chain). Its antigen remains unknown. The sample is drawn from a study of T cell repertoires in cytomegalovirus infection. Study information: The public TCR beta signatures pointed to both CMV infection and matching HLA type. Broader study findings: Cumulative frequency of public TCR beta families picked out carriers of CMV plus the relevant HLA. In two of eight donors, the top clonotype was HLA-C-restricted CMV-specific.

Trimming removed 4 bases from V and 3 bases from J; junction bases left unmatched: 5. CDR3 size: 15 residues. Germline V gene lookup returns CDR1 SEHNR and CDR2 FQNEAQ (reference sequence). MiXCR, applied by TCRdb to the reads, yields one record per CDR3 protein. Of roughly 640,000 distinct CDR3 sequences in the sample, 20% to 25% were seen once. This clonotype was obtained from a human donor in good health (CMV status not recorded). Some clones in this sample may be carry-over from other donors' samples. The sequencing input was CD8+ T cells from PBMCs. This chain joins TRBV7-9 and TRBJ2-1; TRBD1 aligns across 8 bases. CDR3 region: CASSWPGQGYNEQFF. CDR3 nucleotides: TGTGCCAGCAGCTGGCCAGGACAGGGCTACAATGAGCAGTTCTTC.